The T cell receptor beta chain described here comes from a study of identical twins. This CDR3 comprises 16 residues. The germline CDR1 and CDR2 sequences are SGHKS and YYEKEE (reference sequence). Trimming at V came to 1 base and at J to 8 bases, leaving 9 bases not matched to a gene. Study results and limitations: Less excess twin sharing appeared in beta out-of-frame sequences.

About this clonotype: The target antigen is unknown.

Through template switching, a universal primer site was introduced, and the cDNA contained unique molecular identifiers. MiXCR, run by TCRdb on the 5' RACE reads, gives a single entry per CDR3 protein. The sample contains approximately 600,000 distinct CDR3 sequences, under 8.5% of which appear only once. These records were also assigned to another study, of yellow fever vaccine responses in identical twins.

The sequenced sample consisted of PBMCs. This chain joins TRBV5-5 and TRBJ1-6; the match to TRBD1 covers 7 bases. The origin of this receptor is a woman aged 18-29 years in good health. As DNA, the CDR3 is TGTGCCAGCAGCTTGACGGGGGGCAGGGGGTATTCACCCCTCCACTTT. Protein sequence: CASSLTGGRGYSPLHF.